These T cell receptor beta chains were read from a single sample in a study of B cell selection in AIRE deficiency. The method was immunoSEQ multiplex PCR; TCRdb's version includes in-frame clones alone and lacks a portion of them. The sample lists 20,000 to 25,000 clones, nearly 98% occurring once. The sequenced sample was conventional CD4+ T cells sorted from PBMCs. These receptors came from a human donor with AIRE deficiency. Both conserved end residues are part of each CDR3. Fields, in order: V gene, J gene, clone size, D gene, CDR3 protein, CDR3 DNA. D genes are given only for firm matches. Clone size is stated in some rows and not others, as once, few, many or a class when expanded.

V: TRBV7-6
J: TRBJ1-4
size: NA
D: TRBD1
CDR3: CASTSGGVSAKLFF
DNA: TGTGCCAGCACTTCAGGGGGGGTATCGGCAAAACTGTTTTTT

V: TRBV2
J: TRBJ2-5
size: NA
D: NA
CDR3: CASSGGGYGQVYGETQYF
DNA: TGTGCCAGCAGTGGAGGGGGGTACGGACAGGTTTATGGGGAGACCCAGTACTTC

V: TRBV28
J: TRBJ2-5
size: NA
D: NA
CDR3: CASSLSSIETQYF
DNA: TGTGCCAGCAGTTTGTCGAGTATAGAGACCCAGTACTTC

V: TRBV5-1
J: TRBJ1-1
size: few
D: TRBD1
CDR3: CASSWGQGGNTEAFF
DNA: TGCGCCAGCAGCTGGGGACAGGGAGGGAACACTGAAGCTTTCTTT

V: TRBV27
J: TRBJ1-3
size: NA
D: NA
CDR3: CASSLYTGSGNTIYF
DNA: TGTGCCAGCAGTTTATACACCGGCTCTGGAAACACCATATATTTT

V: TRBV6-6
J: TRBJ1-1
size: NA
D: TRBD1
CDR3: CASSYPLTGGTSEAFF
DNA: TGTGCCAGCAGTTACCCCCTGACAGGGGGCACTTCGGAAGCTTTCTTT

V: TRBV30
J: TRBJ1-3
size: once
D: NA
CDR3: CALLRGDGNTIYF
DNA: TGTGCCTTACTTAGGGGGGACGGAAACACCATATATTTT

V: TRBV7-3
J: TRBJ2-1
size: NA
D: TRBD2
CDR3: CASSLQGLAGIKFF
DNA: TGTGCCAGCAGCCTCCAGGGACTAGCGGGCATTAAGTTCTTC

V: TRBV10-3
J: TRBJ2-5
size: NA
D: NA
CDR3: CAITQTGTPGQETQYF
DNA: TGTGCCATCACCCAGACAGGAACCCCGGGTCAAGAGACCCAGTACTTC

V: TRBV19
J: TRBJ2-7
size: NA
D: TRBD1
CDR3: CASSTLGGQGAYEQYF
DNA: TGTGCCAGTAGTACGCTCGGGGGACAGGGGGCCTACGAGCAGTACTTC

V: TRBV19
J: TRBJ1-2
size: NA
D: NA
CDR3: CASSMGGHDYYGYTF
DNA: TGTGCCAGTAGTATGGGTGGGCATGACTACTATGGCTACACCTTC

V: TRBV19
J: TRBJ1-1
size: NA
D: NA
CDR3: CASSVAQNTEAFF
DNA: TGTGCCAGTAGCGTAGCCCAGAACACTGAAGCTTTCTTT

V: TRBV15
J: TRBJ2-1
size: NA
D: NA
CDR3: CATSRVSGTYNEQFF
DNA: TGTGCCACCAGCAGAGTATCAGGGACCTACAATGAGCAGTTCTTC

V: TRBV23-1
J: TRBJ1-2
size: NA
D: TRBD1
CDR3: CASSQSVGNRDRGLYRRGYTF
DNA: TGCGCCAGCAGTCAATCCGTTGGTAACCGGGACAGGGGACTTTATAGGCGTGGCTACACCTTC